The TCR beta chain under discussion was sequenced for a study of blood T cell repertoires in COVID-19 (dated by TCRdb to between 2020 and 2021). For the wider study: Samples from collaborators originated in the United States, Italy and Spain and spanned both the acute and convalescent phases of COVID-19. Samples were obtained from the ongoing ImmuneRACE study (first 160 participants) and from roughly 1,300 subjects provided by 6 global collaborators. The prospective study material was composed of cDNA or gDNA derived from T cells, B-cell-depleted T cells, or PBMCs. A de-identified subject ID, COVID-19 status, age in years and sex were almost always included in the sample metadata. Subjects who had been exposed to COVID-19, were actively infected with it, or had recovered from it provided the deeply sampled blood TCRbeta repertoires that made up the dataset. Where available, HLA class I and class II types were taken from metadata supplied by the sample provider and were not determined by assay-based typing. A freely available public database, intended as a resource for researchers studying the immune response to SARS-CoV-2, is where the repertoires were released.

The investigation overall reported the following: The quantity of clinical and demographic metadata differed by source and by participant and was supplied without curation.

To note about this clone: Its antigen remains undetermined. It has no much larger one-base neighbor in the sample; base qualities were not kept.

TCRbeta CDR3 regions were amplified from genomic DNA using the immunoSEQ Assay, a bias-controlled multiplex PCR. On the authors' methods: The number of nucleated cells in each sample was estimated by amplification of reference gene primers within the assay. To quantify the absolute abundance of each unique TCRbeta CDR3 rearrangement, sequence reads were collapsed and filtered. For each sample, productive Simpson clonality was calculated by taking the square root of Simpson's diversity index across productive rearrangements. TCRdb carries this immuneACCESS record with in-frame sequences only. Its versions omit some clonotypes, under half of them owing to an unresolved V gene in the studies checked, with the rest unexplained. The DNA was the basis for D and trimming; V, J and clone size are from that table. The sample table shows about 190,000 clones, and around nine tenths are seen once. The top ten constitute around 1.2% of the sample.

Collaborating institutions collected whole blood in K2EDTA tubes following their own protocols. For TCRbeta analysis, collaborator samples were shipped as frozen whole blood, as isolated PBMCs, or as DNA extracted from either sample type. The clonotype was recovered from a man aged 30-40 years with acute or convalescent COVID-19. The sequencing sample was made of peripheral blood.

The CDR3 amino acid sequence is: CASSIPGQGRTEAFF. The DNA sequence is TGTGCCAGCAGTATACCGGGACAGGGTCGAACTGAAGCTTTCTTT. The chain was built from TRBV28 and TRBJ1-1; TRBD1 agrees with 9 junctional bases. V ends up 5 bases short and J 5 bases short, with an unmatched junction base count of 9. The germline V gene yields MDHEN for CDR1 and SYDVKM for CDR2. The CDR3 holds 15 amino acids from the cysteine to the phenylalanine. Only the CDR3 region is kept as DNA, spanning 45 bases read in frame from base 1.